The rows below give T cell receptor beta chains drawn from one sample of a study of T cell responses to AZD1222 COVID-19 vaccine. Measured with immunoSEQ multiplex PCR; TCRdb has only the in-frame clones, and not every one. This table has about 100,000 clones, over 90% appearing once. The material was peripheral blood, obtained on day 0 of AZD1222 vaccination. These receptors originate from an adult in good health. Both conserved end residues are part of each CDR3. The order of the fields is J gene, V gene, CDR3 protein.

J gene: TRBJ1-6; V gene: TRBV7-9; CDR3 protein: CAGTISGSPLHF
J gene: TRBJ1-2; V gene: TRBV9; CDR3 protein: CASSVAPGTGYTF
J gene: TRBJ1-1; V gene: TRBV6-6; CDR3 protein: CASSRPRGGNTEAFF
J gene: TRBJ1-5; V gene: TRBV7-2; CDR3 protein: CASSLENQPQHF
J gene: TRBJ1-4; V gene: TRBV2; CDR3 protein: CATQGERANEKLFF
J gene: TRBJ2-5; V gene: TRBV7-8; CDR3 protein: CASSLVPAAAVQETQYF
J gene: TRBJ1-3; V gene: TRBV27; CDR3 protein: CASSLSWVSGNTIYF
J gene: TRBJ2-1; V gene: TRBV4-2; CDR3 protein: CASSQVEGSLAQGEQFF
J gene: TRBJ1-2; V gene: TRBV19; CDR3 protein: CASSIGQGYGYTF
J gene: TRBJ2-7; V gene: TRBV18; CDR3 protein: CASSPRTSFYEQYF
J gene: TRBJ1-6; V gene: TRBV5-1; CDR3 protein: CASSLATSSYNSPLHF
J gene: TRBJ1-1; V gene: TRBV5-1; CDR3 protein: CASSVDGRTEAFF
J gene: TRBJ1-3; V gene: TRBV7-8; CDR3 protein: CASNPNGAGAGNTIYF
J gene: TRBJ2-1; V gene: TRBV5-1; CDR3 protein: CASSLTSGNNEQFF
J gene: TRBJ1-3; V gene: TRBV5-1; CDR3 protein: CASSLRQPPGNTIYF
J gene: TRBJ1-5; V gene: TRBV18; CDR3 protein: CASSPLPGQGGQPQHF
J gene: TRBJ2-2; V gene: TRBV24-1; CDR3 protein: CATSDLRRENTGELFF
J gene: TRBJ1-5; V gene: TRBV29-1; CDR3 protein: CSVSKTNSNQPQHF
J gene: TRBJ2-3; V gene: TRBV10-3; CDR3 protein: CAISGQPGLAGVTDTQYF
J gene: TRBJ2-2; V gene: TRBV4-2; CDR3 protein: CASSQDRTGGRELFF
J gene: TRBJ2-7; V gene: TRBV11-2; CDR3 protein: CASSSGHISYEQYF
J gene: TRBJ1-6; V gene: TRBV7-3; CDR3 protein: CASSPWSSAAPLHF
J gene: TRBJ2-3; V gene: TRBV28; CDR3 protein: CATRSGGIRTQYF
J gene: TRBJ2-7; V gene: TRBV5-4; CDR3 protein: CASSLGLASEQYF
J gene: TRBJ1-4; V gene: TRBV28; CDR3 protein: CASNPGATNEKLFF
J gene: TRBJ2-7; V gene: TRBV5-6; CDR3 protein: CASSLKGLAFYEQYF
J gene: TRBJ2-5; V gene: TRBV2; CDR3 protein: CASRGGLAVQETQYF
J gene: TRBJ2-7; V gene: TRBV6-5; CDR3 protein: CASSYSRSGTGQYF
J gene: TRBJ2-2; V gene: TRBV19; CDR3 protein: CASSPRTGSGTGELFF
J gene: TRBJ1-4; V gene: TRBV2; CDR3 protein: CASSEAIYEKLFF
J gene: TRBJ2-3; V gene: TRBV6-5; CDR3 protein: CASSYLSGRLTDTQYF
J gene: TRBJ2-2; V gene: TRBV19; CDR3 protein: CASSLLGLGTGELFF
J gene: TRBJ2-7; V gene: TRBV28; CDR3 protein: CAWSGGYEQYF
J gene: TRBJ1-2; V gene: TRBV5-6; CDR3 protein: CASSSDRLLYGYTF
J gene: TRBJ2-1; V gene: TRBV4-1; CDR3 protein: CASSDPVGEQFF
J gene: TRBJ2-3; V gene: TRBV2; CDR3 protein: CASSVQGGTDTQYF
J gene: TRBJ2-7; V gene: TRBV6-5; CDR3 protein: CASSRTGAYEQYF
J gene: TRBJ1-2; V gene: TRBV28; CDR3 protein: CASRPEQYYGYTF
J gene: TRBJ1-3; V gene: TRBV9; CDR3 protein: CASSVSTGDGNTIYF
J gene: TRBJ2-7; V gene: TRBV6-6; CDR3 protein: CASSYLASGTGGEQYF
J gene: TRBJ1-6; V gene: TRBV5-4; CDR3 protein: CASSLVTGGNSPLHF
J gene: TRBJ2-7; V gene: TRBV28; CDR3 protein: CASKKQRTSYEQYF
J gene: TRBJ1-5; V gene: TRBV6-6; CDR3 protein: CASSYGQGRVLPQHF
J gene: TRBJ1-2; V gene: TRBV12-1; CDR3 protein: CASSFEGDSNYGYTF
J gene: TRBJ1-6; V gene: TRBV2; CDR3 protein: CASYLLDSGSPLHF
J gene: TRBJ2-5; V gene: TRBV10-3; CDR3 protein: CAISPVGGGQETQYF
J gene: TRBJ2-3; V gene: TRBV5-1; CDR3 protein: CASSLGRRSTDTQYF
J gene: TRBJ2-2; V gene: TRBV28; CDR3 protein: CASSVRGGPGELFF
J gene: TRBJ1-2; V gene: TRBV20-1; CDR3 protein: CSIQQDYGYTF